This T cell receptor beta chain was found in a study of OX40 agonist ivuxolimab in advanced cancers. Study as a whole: The patients received ivuxolimab by intravenous route every 2 weeks at 0.01 to 10 mg/kg. Earlier treatment with anti-PD-1, anti-PD-L1 or anti-CTLA-4 was permitted, and less than 50% had received some.

Trimming pared 5 bases from V and 1 base from J, leaving 14 bases between. The V gene's germline CDR1 is SQVTM and CDR2 ANQGSEA. This CDR3 spans 14 amino acids. The assay was immunoSEQ multiplex PCR, and TCRdb's table has in-frame clones only and misses some. The profile shows approximately 50,000 clones, about 80% of them singletons. This clone has only a few counts. The sequencing used CD4+ or CD8+ T cells sorted from blood, collected in a trial of the OX40 agonist ivuxolimab. V is TRBV29-1 and J is TRBJ1-1, with a weak D call TRBD1 (5 bases). The TCR comes from an adult with an advanced solid tumor such as melanoma, head and neck, liver or kidney cancer. The CDR3 sequence is CSVRAGAENTEAFF. The CDR3 nucleotides read TGCAGCGTTCGGGCCGGGGCAGAGAACACTGAAGCTTTCTTT. Supplemented by reference TRBV29-1 and TRBJ1-1, the full variable domain reads SAVISQKPSRDICQRGTSLTIQCQVDSQVTMMFWYRQQPGQSLTLIATANQGSEATYESGFVIDKFPISRPNLTFSTLTVSNMSPEDSSIYLCSVRAGAENTEAFFGQGTRLTVV.